This entry lists 18 T cell receptor beta chains sequenced from one sample in a study of T cell clonality in common variable immunodeficiency. TCRdb's table, derived via immunoSEQ multiplex PCR, lists solely in-frame clones and lacks some. The sample contains 35,000 to 50,000 clones, none of them singletons. The sequenced sample consisted of peripheral blood mononuclear cells. These receptors were taken from a person between 18 and 75 years old in good health.

In this sample, this clone turned up many times. The read ends 3 residues early relative to the CDR3; the germline J gene fills the gap. This chain links TRBV18 with TRBJ2-7; 13 positions agree with TRBD2. With 0 bases clipped from V and 3 bases from J, the junction kept 2 bases outside the gene matches. Germline V lookup: CDR1 KGHSH, CDR2 LQKENI. This CDR3 region has 16 residues. The CDR3 bases that were read are TGTGCCAGCTCACCACCAGGACTAGCGGGGGTCTACGAG. Translated, it gives CASSPPGLAGVYE. The whole CDR3 reads CASSPPGLAGVYEQYF.

This clone has ten or more counts. The read ends 3 residues shy of where the CDR3 ends; the end is completed using the germline J gene. The chain recombines TRBV20-1 with TRBJ1-1; D uncertain. The V end was cut by 1 base, the J end by 0 bases, with 9 bases between. Germline CDR1 DFQATT, CDR2 SNEGSKA (reference sequence). The CDR3 covers 14 residues. This CDR3 is CSARGTEMNTEAFF. The sequenced CDR3 bases are TGCAGTGCTAGAGGCACAGAAATGAACACTGAA.

This clone was detected many times. The CDR3 end falls 3 residues outside the read, so it is completed with the germline J gene. The chain couples TRBV27 to TRBJ2-1; D is possibly TRBD2 (5 bases). Germline CDR1 reads MNHEY; CDR2 reads SMNVEV (reference sequence). Trimming pared 3 bases from V and 2 bases from J, leaving 8 bases between. The CDR3 has 14 residues. This CDR3 reads CASSFSDPYNEQFF. CDR3 bases read: TGTGCCAGCAGTTTTAGCGACCCCTACAATGAG.

This clone was observed many times. CDR3: CASSSGQNTGELFF. The CDR3 DNA, read in part, is TGTGCCAGCAGCTCGGGACAAAACACCGGGGAG. The chain employs TRBV7-3 and TRBJ2-2; a weak D match, TRBD1 (6 bases). The CDR3 end is not reached by the read, which stops 3 residues before it; the germline J gene fills it in. CDR1 is SGHTA, CDR2 FQGTGA, per germline. V was trimmed by 4 bases and J by 2 bases, leaving 8 bases between them. There are 14 residues in the CDR3.

This clone was counted ten times or more. The read finishes 3 residues shy of the CDR3 end, and the germline J gene is used to complete it. The chain links TRBV30 to TRBJ2-7; D not certain. The V end lost 5 bases, the J end lost 0 bases, and 8 bases lay between the germline ends. This CDR3 is 12 amino acids long. Germline V gene data show CDR1 as GTSNPN and CDR2 as SVGIG (reference sequence). CDR3 DNA, as far as it was read: TGTGCCTGGGATGCCGGCTCCTACGAG. Translating it yields CAWDAGSYE. The whole CDR3 is CAWDAGSYEQYF.

This clone occurred many times. The missing CDR3 end, 3 residues past where the read stops, is filled in from the germline J gene. The rearrangement uses TRBV27 and TRBJ2-7; the match to TRBD1 covers 7 bases. V was pared by 8 bases and J by 2 bases, with 6 bases of the junction left unmatched. Germline lookup yields CDR1 MNHEY and CDR2 SMNVEV (reference sequence). This CDR3 is 13 amino acids long. CDR3 loop: CASQGGFPYEQYF. The DNA read from the CDR3 is TGTGCCAGCCAAGGGGGCTTCCCCTACGAG.

This clone came up many times. The read is 3 residues too short to cover the CDR3 end, so that end is filled in from the germline J gene. The J gene is TRBJ1-5, the V gene TRBV4-1, with TRBD1 identical over 12 bases. Per germline, CDR1 MGHRA and CDR2 YSYEKL. This CDR3 is 18 amino acids long. With 3 bases clipped from V and 5 bases from J, the junction kept 11 bases outside the gene matches. The sequenced part of the CDR3 DNA is TGCGCCAGCAGCCAGGTTGGCCGTCGGGACAGGGGGCATCAGCCC. Its protein is CASSQVGRRDRGHQP. The entire CDR3 reads CASSQVGRRDRGHQPQHF.

The sample holds many counts of this clone. The DNA ends 3 residues before the CDR3 does, and the rest of the CDR3 is filled in from the germline J gene. V and J are TRBV19 and TRBJ1-5, with 10 bases identical to TRBD1. V trimming: 5 bases; J trimming: 7 bases; junction bases outside the gene matches: 11. Germline-derived CDR1 and CDR2 are LNHDA and SQIVND (reference sequence). The CDR3 loop spans 16 amino acids. The DNA read from the CDR3 is TGTGCCAGTAGTGCTCCCGGGACAGGGGAAGGACAGCCC. Its protein product is CASSAPGTGEGQP. The whole CDR3 sequence is CASSAPGTGEGQPQHF.

This clone was observed many times. The read stops 3 residues short of the end of the CDR3; the missing end is completed from the germline J gene. This chain uses TRBV28 with TRBJ1-4; a weak D match, TRBD1 (6 bases). CDR3 size: 15 residues. Trimming removed 5 bases at V and 4 bases at J, with 14 bases between. Germline V gives CDR1 MDHEN, CDR2 SYDVKM. CDR3 loop: CASSERTELNEKLFF. The part of the CDR3 DNA that was read is TGTGCCAGCAGTGAGCGGACAGAACTTAATGAAAAA.

This clone was found many times. Coverage ceases 3 residues before the CDR3 finishes, and the germline J gene fills in the end. The chain has TRBV2 and TRBJ2-3; D is unclear. The CDR3 consists of 10 residues. Germline V lookup: CDR1 SNHLY, CDR2 FYNNEI. CDR3 in amino acids: CASTTGTQYF. Partial CDR3 DNA: TGTGCCAGCACAACCGGGACG.

This clone is labeled as medium-sized. Read coverage stops 3 residues before the CDR3 terminus; the germline J gene supplies the remainder. The chain joins TRBV6-2 or TRBV6-3 to TRBJ2-3; 12 bases map to TRBD2. Germline CDR1 MNHEY, CDR2 SVGEGT. The CDR3 has 16 amino acids. V shed 6 bases and J 2 bases; nucleotides not matched to a gene: 6. The CDR3 is CASSPLAGGFTDTQYF. CDR3 bases read: TGTGCCAGCAGCCCTCTAGCGGGGGGGTTCACAGATACG.

This clone has ten or more counts. The CDR3 bases that were read are TGCAGTGCTAGAGTGGGCAGGAACACTGAA. Translation: CSARVGRNTE. The complete CDR3 sequence is CSARVGRNTEAFF. The chain has TRBV20-1 and TRBJ1-1; D unresolved. The read terminates 3 residues before the CDR3 end, so the remaining end is supplied by the germline J gene. Per the germline V gene, CDR1 is DFQATT and CDR2 is SNEGSKA (reference sequence). This CDR3 spans 13 amino acids. Trimming shortened V by 1 base and J by 1 base, and 7 bases separated the two germline ends.

This clone came up many times. The CDR3 extends 3 residues past the end of the read, so its final part is completed from the germline J gene. This chain connects TRBV19 to TRBJ2-7; 8 nucleotides agree with TRBD1. CDR3 length: 15 amino acids. The V segment lost 5 bases and the J segment 3 bases; nucleotides outside the gene matches: 9. From germline, CDR1 is LNHDA and CDR2 SQIVND (reference sequence). The CDR3 sequence: CASSSPGQAYYEQYF. Incomplete CDR3 DNA: TGTGCCAGTAGTTCACCGGGACAGGCATACTACGAG.

This clone was picked up many times. The CDR3 end is not reached by the read, which stops 3 residues before it; the germline J gene fills it in. This chain connects TRBV12-3 or TRBV12-4 to TRBJ1-2; the D gene is possibly TRBD1 (5 bases). The V end was cut by 4 bases, the J end by 5 bases, with 11 bases between. This CDR3 comprises 13 residues. The part of the CDR3 DNA that was read is TGTGCCAGCAGTTGGTCAGGGAGTTATGGC. This translates into CASSWSGSYG. The complete CDR3 protein is CASSWSGSYGYTF.

This clone was seen ten or more times. The read finishes 3 residues shy of the CDR3 end, and the germline J gene is used to complete it. The rearrangement joins TRBV4-1 to TRBJ1-1; 8 bases line up with TRBD1. J gave up 1 base and V 1 base, and 5 bases lay outside the gene matches. Germline assignment: CDR1 MGHRA and CDR2 YSYEKL. The CDR3 extends over 16 amino acids. Partial CDR3 DNA: TGCGCCAGCAGCCAAGGACCGGGACAGGCGAACACTGAA. Protein sequence: CASSQGPGQANTE. The CDR3 in its entirety is CASSQGPGQANTEAFF.

With regard to this clone: From the germline J gene comes the end of the CDR3, since the read stops 3 residues before it. The chain combines TRBV27 with TRBJ2-5, with a weak D call TRBD2 (5 bases). Germline CDR1 is MNHEY and CDR2 is SMNVEV (reference sequence). V was cut by 6 bases and J by 4 bases, with 12 bases left in between. The CDR3 covers 13 residues. CDR3 loop: CASSSYRGETQYF. The sequenced CDR3 bases are TGTGCCAGCAGCTCTTATCGGGGAGAGACC.

This clone was observed at least ten times. With the read ending 3 residues before the CDR3 end, the germline J gene is used to fill in that end. The V gene is TRBV5-6, the J gene TRBJ1-6, with D maybe TRBD1 (6 bases). This CDR3 spans 15 amino acids. V shed 3 bases and J shed 9 bases, with 16 bases lying between them. In germline, CDR1 is SGHDT, CDR2 YYEEEE. The CDR3 region is CASSSSGAFPSPLHF. Partial CDR3 DNA: TGTGCCAGCAGCTCTTCAGGGGCTTTTCCTTCACCC.

This clone was observed a handful of times. The observed sequence ends 3 residues before the CDR3 terminus, with the missing tail filled in from the germline J gene. V and J are TRBV20-1 and TRBJ2-1; 8 bases align to TRBD2. The ends lost 4 bases at V and 2 bases at J; junction bases unmatched: 4. In germline, CDR1 is DFQATT, CDR2 SNEGSKA (reference sequence). The CDR3 extends over 14 amino acids. The CDR3 loop is CSATGLATYNEQFF. The CDR3 DNA, read in part, is TGCAGTGCTACCGGACTAGCAACCTACAATGAG.